This T cell receptor (beta chain) was found in a study of blood T cell repertoires in COVID-19. About the study: PBMCs, B-cell-depleted T cells, or T cells provided the cDNA or gDNA that made up the material.

The authors' processing: The assay estimated nucleated cells by amplifying reference gene primers. Sequencing was performed with immunoSEQ multiplex PCR; in TCRdb, only in-frame clones are kept and a portion is missing. The V and J calls and clone size were taken over from that table, and D and trimming were inferred from the DNA. The sample holds 40,000 or so clones, around 74% seen once. The sample holds one count of this clone. Seattle participants joined during active infection and were tracked over time. Germline values: CDR1 SGHDN, CDR2 FVKESK. The V gene end was trimmed by 4 bases and the J gene end by 0 bases; junction bases not matched to a gene: 0. The CDR3 sequence is 14 residues long.

The sample consisted of peripheral blood. The V and J genes are TRBV14 and TRBJ2-1; the match to TRBD2 covers 7 bases. This clonotype originated in a man between 65 and 85 years old with COVID-19, enrolled during active disease. The CDR3 loop is CASSPGGSYNEQFF. The CDR3 bases are TGTGCCAGCAGCCCGGGGGGCTCCTACAATGAGCAGTTCTTC.